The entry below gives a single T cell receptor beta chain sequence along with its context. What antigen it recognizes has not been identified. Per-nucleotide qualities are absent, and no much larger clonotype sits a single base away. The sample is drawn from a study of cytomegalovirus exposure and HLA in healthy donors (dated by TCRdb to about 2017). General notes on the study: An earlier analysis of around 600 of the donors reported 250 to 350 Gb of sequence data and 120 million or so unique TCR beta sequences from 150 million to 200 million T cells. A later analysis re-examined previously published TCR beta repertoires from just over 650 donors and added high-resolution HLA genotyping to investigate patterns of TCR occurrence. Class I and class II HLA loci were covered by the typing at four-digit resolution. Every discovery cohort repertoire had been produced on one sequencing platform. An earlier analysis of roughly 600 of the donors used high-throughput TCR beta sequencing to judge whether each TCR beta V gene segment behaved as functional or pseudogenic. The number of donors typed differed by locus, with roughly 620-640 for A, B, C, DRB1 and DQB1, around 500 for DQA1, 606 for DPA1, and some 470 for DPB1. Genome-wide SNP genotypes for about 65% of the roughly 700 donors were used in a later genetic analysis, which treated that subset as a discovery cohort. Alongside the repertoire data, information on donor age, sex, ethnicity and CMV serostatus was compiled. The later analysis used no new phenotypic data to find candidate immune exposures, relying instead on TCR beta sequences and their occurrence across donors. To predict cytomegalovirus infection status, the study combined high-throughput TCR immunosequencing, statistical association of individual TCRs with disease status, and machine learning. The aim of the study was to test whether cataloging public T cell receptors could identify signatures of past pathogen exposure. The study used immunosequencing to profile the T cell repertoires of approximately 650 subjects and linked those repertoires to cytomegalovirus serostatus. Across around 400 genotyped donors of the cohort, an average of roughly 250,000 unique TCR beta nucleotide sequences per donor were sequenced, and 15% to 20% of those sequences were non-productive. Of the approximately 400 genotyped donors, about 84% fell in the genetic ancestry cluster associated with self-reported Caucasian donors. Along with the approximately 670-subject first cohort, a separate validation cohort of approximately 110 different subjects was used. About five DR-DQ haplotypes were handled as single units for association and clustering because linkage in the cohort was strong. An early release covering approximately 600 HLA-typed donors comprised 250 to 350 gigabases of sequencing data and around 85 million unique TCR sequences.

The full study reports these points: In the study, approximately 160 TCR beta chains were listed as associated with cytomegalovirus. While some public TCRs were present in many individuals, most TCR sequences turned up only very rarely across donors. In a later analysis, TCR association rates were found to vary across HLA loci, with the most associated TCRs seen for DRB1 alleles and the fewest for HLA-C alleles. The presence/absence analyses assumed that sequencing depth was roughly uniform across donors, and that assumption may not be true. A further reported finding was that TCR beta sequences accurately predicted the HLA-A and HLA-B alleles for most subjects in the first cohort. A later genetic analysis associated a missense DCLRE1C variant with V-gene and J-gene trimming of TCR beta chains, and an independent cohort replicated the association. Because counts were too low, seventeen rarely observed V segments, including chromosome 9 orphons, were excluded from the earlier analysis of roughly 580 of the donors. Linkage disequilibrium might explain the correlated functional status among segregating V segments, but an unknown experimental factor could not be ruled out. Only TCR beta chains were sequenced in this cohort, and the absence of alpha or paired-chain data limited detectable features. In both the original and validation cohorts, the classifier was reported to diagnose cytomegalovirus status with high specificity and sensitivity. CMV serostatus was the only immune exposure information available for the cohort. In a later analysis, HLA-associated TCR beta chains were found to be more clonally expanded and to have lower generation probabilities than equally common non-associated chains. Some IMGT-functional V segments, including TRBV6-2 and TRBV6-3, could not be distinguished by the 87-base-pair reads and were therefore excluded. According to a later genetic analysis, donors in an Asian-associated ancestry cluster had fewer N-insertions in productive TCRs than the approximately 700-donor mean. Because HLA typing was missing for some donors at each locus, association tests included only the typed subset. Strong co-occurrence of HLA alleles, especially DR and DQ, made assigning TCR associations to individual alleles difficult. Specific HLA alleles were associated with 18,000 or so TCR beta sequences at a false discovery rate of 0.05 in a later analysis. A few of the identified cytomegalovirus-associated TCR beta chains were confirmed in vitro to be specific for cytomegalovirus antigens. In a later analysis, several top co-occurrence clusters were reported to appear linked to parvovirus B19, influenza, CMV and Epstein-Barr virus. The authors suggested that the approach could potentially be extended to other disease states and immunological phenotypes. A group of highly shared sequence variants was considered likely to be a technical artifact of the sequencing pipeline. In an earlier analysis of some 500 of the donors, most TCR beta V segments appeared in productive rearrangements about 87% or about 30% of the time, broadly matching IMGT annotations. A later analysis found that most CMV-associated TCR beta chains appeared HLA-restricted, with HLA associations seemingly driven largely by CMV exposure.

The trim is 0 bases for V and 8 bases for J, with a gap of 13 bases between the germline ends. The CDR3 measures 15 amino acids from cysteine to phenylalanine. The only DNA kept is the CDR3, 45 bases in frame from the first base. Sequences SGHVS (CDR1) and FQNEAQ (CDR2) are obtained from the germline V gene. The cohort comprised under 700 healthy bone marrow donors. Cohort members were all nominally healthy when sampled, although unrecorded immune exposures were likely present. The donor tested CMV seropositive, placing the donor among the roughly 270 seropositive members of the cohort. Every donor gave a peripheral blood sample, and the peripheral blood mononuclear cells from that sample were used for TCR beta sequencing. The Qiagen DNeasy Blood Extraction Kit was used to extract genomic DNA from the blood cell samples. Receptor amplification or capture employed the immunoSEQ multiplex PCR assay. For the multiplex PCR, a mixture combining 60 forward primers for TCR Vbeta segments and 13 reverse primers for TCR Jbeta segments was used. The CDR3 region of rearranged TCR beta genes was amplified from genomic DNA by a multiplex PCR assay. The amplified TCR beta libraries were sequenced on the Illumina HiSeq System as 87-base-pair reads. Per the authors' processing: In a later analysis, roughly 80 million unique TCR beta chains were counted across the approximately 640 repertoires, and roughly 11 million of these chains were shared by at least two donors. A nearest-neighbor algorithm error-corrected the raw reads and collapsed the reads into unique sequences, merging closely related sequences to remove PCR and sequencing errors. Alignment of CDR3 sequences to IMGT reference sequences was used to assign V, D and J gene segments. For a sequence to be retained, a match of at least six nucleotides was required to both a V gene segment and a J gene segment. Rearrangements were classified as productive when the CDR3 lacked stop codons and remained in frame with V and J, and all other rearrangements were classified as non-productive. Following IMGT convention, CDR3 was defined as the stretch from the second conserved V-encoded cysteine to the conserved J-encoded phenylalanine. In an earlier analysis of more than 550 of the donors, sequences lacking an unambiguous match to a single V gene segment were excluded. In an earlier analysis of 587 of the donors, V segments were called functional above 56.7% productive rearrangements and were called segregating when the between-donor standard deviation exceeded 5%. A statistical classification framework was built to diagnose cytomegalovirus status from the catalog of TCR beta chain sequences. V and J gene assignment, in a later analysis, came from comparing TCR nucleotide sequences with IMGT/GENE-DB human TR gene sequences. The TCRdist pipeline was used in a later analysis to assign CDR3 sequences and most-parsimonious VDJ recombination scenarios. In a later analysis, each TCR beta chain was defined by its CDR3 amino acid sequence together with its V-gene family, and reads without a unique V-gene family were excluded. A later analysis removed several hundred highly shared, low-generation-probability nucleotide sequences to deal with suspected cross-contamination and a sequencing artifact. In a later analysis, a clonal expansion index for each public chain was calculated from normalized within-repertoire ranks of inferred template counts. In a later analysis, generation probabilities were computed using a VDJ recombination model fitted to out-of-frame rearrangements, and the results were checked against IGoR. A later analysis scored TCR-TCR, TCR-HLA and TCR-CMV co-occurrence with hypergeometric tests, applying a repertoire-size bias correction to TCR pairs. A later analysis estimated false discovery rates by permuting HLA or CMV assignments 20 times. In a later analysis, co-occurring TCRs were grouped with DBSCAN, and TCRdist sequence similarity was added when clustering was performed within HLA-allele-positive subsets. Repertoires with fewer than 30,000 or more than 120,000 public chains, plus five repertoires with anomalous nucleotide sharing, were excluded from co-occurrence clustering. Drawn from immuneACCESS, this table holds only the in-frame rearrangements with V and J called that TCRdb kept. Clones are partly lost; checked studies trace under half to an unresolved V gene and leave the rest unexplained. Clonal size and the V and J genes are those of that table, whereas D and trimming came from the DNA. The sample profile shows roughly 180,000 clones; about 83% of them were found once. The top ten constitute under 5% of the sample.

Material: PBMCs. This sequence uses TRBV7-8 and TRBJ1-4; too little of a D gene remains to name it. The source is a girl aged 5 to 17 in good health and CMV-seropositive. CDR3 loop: CASSLASTIGEKLFF. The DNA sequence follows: TGTGCCAGCAGCTTAGCGTCCACCATTGGCGAAAAACTGTTTTTT. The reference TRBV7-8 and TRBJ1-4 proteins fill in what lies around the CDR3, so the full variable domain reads GAGVSQSPRYKVAKRGQDVALRCDPISGHVSLFWYQQALGQGPEFLTYFQNEAQLDKSGLPSDRFFAERPEGSVSTLKIQRTQQEDSAVYLCASSLASTIGEKLFFGSGTQLSVL.